This paragraph reports one T cell receptor beta chain. The method was immunoSEQ multiplex PCR; TCRdb's version includes in-frame clones alone and lacks a portion of them. The table lists tens of thousands of clones, around nine tenths of them singletons. CDR3 length: 11 residues. CDR1 is MNHGY and CDR2 is SAAAGT in the germline V gene. The V gene lost 4 bases and the J gene lost 5 bases, with 5 bases spanning the gap. This sample is drawn from a study of OX40 agonist ivuxolimab in advanced cancers. Turning to the study itself: Mean age approximately 66 years, range 23 to 79; around 80% male. Under the entry rules, prior anti-PD-1, anti-PD-L1 or anti-CTLA-4 therapy was allowed, and approximately 40% had some.

The clonotype comes from an adult with an advanced solid tumor such as melanoma, head and neck, liver or kidney cancer. This chain links TRBV6-8 with TRBJ1-1; D call uncertain. Sequenced here: CD4+ or CD8+ T cells sorted from blood, sampled in a trial of the OX40 agonist ivuxolimab. The CDR3 nucleotides read TGTGCCAGCAGTTCTCTTACTGAAGCTTTCTTT. Amino acids: CASSSLTEAFF.